This T cell receptor (beta chain) was found in a study of blood T cell repertoires in COVID-19. Sequenced by immunoSEQ multiplex PCR; TCRdb stores in-frame clones only, minus some. The sample holds a few hundred thousand clones; roughly 90% are singletons and the top ten take over 1%. Each exposed participant met a COVID-19 case in the 2 weeks preceding study entry. The source of this sequence is a woman aged 30 to 39 who had been exposed to COVID-19. Sample: PBMCs or T cells enriched from blood (not recorded which).

CDR3 in DNA: TGTGCCAGCAGTTACGCGGGACGGAACACTGAAGCTTTCTTT. Translation gives CASSYAGRNTEAFF. The rearrangement links TRBV6-5 to TRBJ1-1, with D possibly matching TRBD1 (5 bases). V was pared by 2 bases and J by 1 base, with 8 bases between. CDR1 and CDR2 (germline): MNHEY, SVGAGI. This CDR3 is 14 amino acids long.